Sequencing of this TCR beta chain was carried out in a study of blood T cells in healthy people across ages. Findings and limits, study-wide: It was not known whether donors were CMV positive (a possible confounder of expanded clonotype changes).

Per germline, CDR1 ENHRY and CDR2 SYGVKD. CDR3 length equals 14 residues. Trimming pared 3 bases from V and 4 bases from J, leaving 10 bases between. Each donor's blood draw was approximately 10 milliliters of peripheral blood. With each sample, at least 5.5 micrograms of total RNA were extracted. With a J-beta primer mix and a sample-barcoded 5' primer, a second PCR ran about 7 to 11 cycles. TCRdb reprocessed the 5' RACE reads with MiXCR, giving one entry per CDR3 protein. The data hold approximately 900,000 distinct CDR3 sequences, with almost 30% observed a single time. This clonotype was seen at least ten times. Antigen: not known. The same sample was also used in a study of T cells of mothers and their children.

This sequence was found in a woman in her thirties or forties in good health. The chain combines TRBV10-3 with TRBJ2-1, with a possible D match to TRBD2 (6 bases). The sample taken for sequencing was blood. CDR3 sequence (DNA): TGTGCCATCAGTGATGTCCGGGGGTACAATGAGCAGTTCTTC. Amino acids: CAISDVRGYNEQFF.